Each of the 32 T cell receptor beta chains below was sequenced from the same sample in a study of shared clonotypes between healthy human individuals. The assay was immunoSEQ multiplex PCR, and TCRdb's table has in-frame clones only and misses some. The sample lists approximately 500,000 clones; approximately 78% were seen once. Sequenced material: PBMCs. Source of these receptors: a woman aged 40 to 49 in good health. Some clones in this sample may be carry-over from other donors' samples.

The V gene is TRBV30, the J gene TRBJ2-5; D not resolved. Germline-derived CDR1 and CDR2 are GTSNPN and SVGIG (reference sequence). The CDR3 loop spans 13 amino acids. V lost 0 bases and J lost 4, with 9 bases in between. CDR3 nucleotide sequence: TGTGCCTGGAGTGTTTTTAGGCGAGAGACCCAGTACTTC. It translates to CAWSVFRRETQYF.

In this sample, this clone turned up a few times. The chain couples TRBV7-9 to TRBJ1-1; 7 nucleotides line up with TRBD1. Losses at the gene ends were 5 bases for V and 3 bases for J; bases not matched to a gene: 9. The CDR3 is 15 amino acids. Germline V CDR1 and CDR2: SEHNR, FQNEAQ (reference sequence). The CDR3 coding sequence is TGTGCCAGCAGCCGAGGGACAGTGGGTTACACTGAAGCTTTCTTT. Protein product: CASSRGTVGYTEAFF.

This clone was observed a single time. The genes are TRBV7-8 and TRBJ2-1, with 14 bases identical to TRBD2. The CDR3 is 17 amino acids. Germline lookup yields CDR1 SGHVS and CDR2 FQNEAQ. Losses at the gene ends were 5 bases for V and 0 bases for J; bases not matched to a gene: 3. The CDR3: CASSPGLAGVSYNEQFF. The DNA of the CDR3 is TGTGCCAGCAGCCCGGGACTAGCGGGAGTCTCCTACAATGAGCAGTTCTTC.

This clone has just one count. V and J are TRBV15 and TRBJ2-1; D not resolved. Per the germline V gene, CDR1 is LNHNV and CDR2 is YYDKDF (reference sequence). This CDR3 contains 14 residues. With 1 base removed from V and 0 bases from J, the gap between germline ends came to 4 bases. CDR3 sequence reads: CATSRASSYNEQFF. The CDR3 DNA reads TGTGCCACCAGCAGAGCTAGCTCCTACAATGAGCAGTTCTTC.

Here the CDR3 DNA reads TGCAGCGTTGAAGGCCGGGTAGAAAAAGGGTTCACAGATACGCAGTATTTT. This encodes CSVEGRVEKGFTDTQYF. The genes are TRBV29-1 and TRBJ2-3, with D unresolved. Germline CDR1 is SQVTM and CDR2 is ANQGSEA. Between the trimmed V and J ends, which lost 1 base and 2 bases, there was a span of 19 bases. The CDR3 extends over 17 amino acids.

The chain's CDR3 is CASGLGAREQYF. The CDR3 coding sequence is TGTGCCAGCGGTTTGGGGGCGCGAGAGCAGTACTTC. The rearrangement uses TRBV6-5 and TRBJ2-7, with D possibly matching TRBD1 (6 bases). CDR3 length: 12 residues. Germline values: CDR1 MNHEY, CDR2 SVGAGI. V was clipped by 8 bases and J by 7 bases, with 15 bases between them.

This rearrangement joins TRBV30 to TRBJ2-5; possibly TRBD1 or TRBD2 for D (6 bases each). Germline V gene lookup returns CDR1 GTSNPN and CDR2 SVGIG (reference sequence). V was trimmed by 5 bases and J by 6 bases, leaving 16 bases between them. This CDR3 region has 13 residues. The CDR3 region is CAWVIGGSKTQYF. The DNA of the CDR3 is TGTGCCTGGGTAATAGGGGGGAGCAAGACCCAGTACTTC.

V is TRBV1 and J is TRBJ2-3; the table's TRBD2 call for D was not verified on the DNA. TRBV1 is noted as a pseudogene. The CDR3 length is 16 residues. The CDR3 reads CTSSSGLAGDADTQYF. The CDR3 nucleotides are TGCACCAGCAGCTCAGGACTAGCGGGAGATGCGGATACGCAGTATTTT.

This chain connects TRBV29-1 to TRBJ2-3; 11 nucleotides align to TRBD2. The V gene end was trimmed by 6 bases and the J gene end by 4 bases; junction bases not matched to a gene: 9. This CDR3 spans 15 amino acids. From germline, CDR1 is SQVTM and CDR2 ANQGSEA. As DNA, the CDR3 is TGCAGCGTGGGGATAGGGACTAGCGGCTCAGATACGCAGTATTTT. Translation: CSVGIGTSGSDTQYF.

This rearrangement joins TRBV5-1 to TRBJ2-1, with D possibly matching TRBD2 (6 bases). Germline V CDR1 and CDR2: SGHRS, YFSETQ. CDR3 size: 13 residues. Trimming removed 1 base at V and 6 bases at J, with 8 bases between. The CDR3, as DNA: TGCGCCAGCAGCTTGATCGGGAGCAATGAGCAGTTCTTC. Translating it yields CASSLIGSNEQFF.

CDR3 sequence: CASSPGEPGANVLTF. CDR3 nucleotide sequence: TGTGCCAGCTCACCAGGGGAGCCTGGGGCCAACGTCCTGACTTTC. The gene calls are TRBV18 and TRBJ2-6, with D tentatively TRBD2 (5 bases). Germline assignment: CDR1 KGHSH and CDR2 LQKENI. Trimming stripped 2 bases from V and 2 bases from J, with 7 bases between. This CDR3 has 15 residues. The variable domain in full, with the rest retrieved from reference TRBV18 and TRBJ2-6, is NAGVMQNPRHLVRRRGQEARLRCSPMKGHSHVYWYRQLPEEGLKFMVYLQKENIIDESGMPKERFSAEFPKEGPSILRIQQVVRGDSAAYFCASSPGEPGANVLTFGAGSRLTVL.

The V call is TRBV5-4, the J call TRBJ2-3, with unresolved D. This CDR3 has 15 amino acids. Deletions cut 0 bases from V and 0 bases from J, with 8 bases between. Germline CDR1 and CDR2: SGHNT and YYREEE (reference sequence). CDR3 DNA: TGTGCCAGCAGCTTGGTAGGCAGAAGCACAGATACGCAGTATTTT. Translation gives CASSLVGRSTDTQYF.

The J gene is TRBJ2-1, the V gene TRBV29-1, with unresolved D. Trimming removed 7 bases at V and 5 bases at J, with 18 bases between. Germline lookup yields CDR1 SQVTM and CDR2 ANQGSEA. The CDR3 has 14 amino acids. CDR3 protein: CSATKDRYDNEQFF. The CDR3 coding sequence is TGCAGCGCAACCAAGGACCGTTACGACAATGAGCAGTTCTTC.

The chain uses TRBV18 and TRBJ2-2; unclear D gene. This CDR3 has 15 residues. The V gene lost 2 bases and the J gene lost 1 base, with 8 bases spanning the gap. Germline CDR1 is KGHSH and CDR2 is LQKENI. This CDR3 reads CASSPVTRNTGELFF. As DNA, the CDR3 is TGTGCCAGCTCACCAGTTACGAGGAACACCGGGGAGCTGTTTTTT.

V usage is TRBV7-9 and J usage is TRBJ1-2; no firm D call. Germline loops: CDR1 SEHNR, CDR2 FQNEAQ (reference sequence). Trimming took 0 bases from V and 7 from J, leaving 18 bases between them. The CDR3 sequence is 16 residues long. CDR3 protein: CASSLALRAADGGYTF. In DNA form, the CDR3 reads TGTGCCAGCAGCTTAGCGTTAAGGGCAGCGGACGGTGGCTACACCTTC.

The V and J genes are TRBV4-2 and TRBJ2-3; no clear D gene. Germline V gene sequence: CDR1 LGHNA, CDR2 YNFKEQ. Between the trimmed V and J ends, which lost 0 bases and 0 bases, there was a span of 7 bases. CDR3 length: 15 amino acids. The CDR3 region is CASSQELGSTDTQYF. The CDR3 DNA reads TGTGCCAGCAGCCAAGAGTTAGGAAGCACAGATACGCAGTATTTT.

The chain joins TRBV6-5 to TRBJ2-2; possible D gene TRBD1, 7 bases. The CDR3 runs to 15 residues. With 2 bases removed from V and 5 bases from J, the gap between germline ends came to 12 bases. Germline-derived CDR1 and CDR2 are MNHEY and SVGAGI. This CDR3 is CASSYAGQTTGELFF. The CDR3 region has the DNA TGTGCCAGCAGTTACGCGGGACAGACGACCGGGGAGCTGTTTTTT.

V and J are TRBV5-1 and TRBJ2-3, with D possibly matching TRBD1 (6 bases). V was shortened by 3 bases and J by 0 bases, with 11 bases between the two germline ends. This CDR3 is 15 amino acids long. The germline V gene has CDR1 SGHRS and CDR2 YFSETQ. Here the CDR3 DNA reads TGCGCCAGCAGCTCCACAGGGACGAGCACAGATACGCAGTATTTT. Amino acid sequence: CASSSTGTSTDTQYF.

Comments on this clone: This sequence may be a read error, since a much larger clone differs from it by one base. This chain joins TRBV30 and TRBJ1-3; TRBD1 matches 9 bases. The CDR3 runs to 14 residues. Germline CDR1 GTSNPN, CDR2 SVGIG (reference sequence). The CDR3 DNA is TGTGCCCGGAGGGACAGGGTGGGAGGAAACACCATATATTTT. The encoded protein is CARRDRVGGNTIYF. Supplemented by reference TRBV30 and TRBJ1-3, the full variable domain reads SQTIHQWPATLVQPVGSPLSLECTVEGTSNPNLYWYRQAAGRGLQLLFYSVGIGQISSEVPQNLSASRPQDRQFILSSKKLLLSDSGFYLCARRDRVGGNTIYFGEGSWLTVV.

This rearrangement joins TRBV7-9 to TRBJ1-1, with D possibly TRBD1 on 6 matching bases. Trimming left V 10 bases short and J 4 bases short, with 13 bases between. This CDR3 contains 12 residues. Germline-derived CDR1 and CDR2 are SEHNR and FQNEAQ (reference sequence). The CDR3 region has the DNA TGTGCCAACGGGGGAGGGGGCACTGAAGCTTTCTTT. Protein: CANGGGGTEAFF.

J is TRBJ1-1 and V is TRBV5-1, with D unresolved. The germline CDR1 and CDR2 sequences are SGHRS and YFSETQ. The CDR3 consists of 15 residues. Trimming pared 3 bases from V and 0 bases from J, leaving 12 bases between. CDR3 loop: CASSYTRTLNTEAFF. In DNA form, the CDR3 reads TGCGCCAGCAGCTACACCCGGACGTTGAACACTGAAGCTTTCTTT.

CDR3 sequence reads: CAKPCGEAFF. CDR3 DNA: TGTGCCAAACCGTGTGGAGAAGCTTTCTTT. The V gene is TRBV14, the J gene TRBJ1-1; D is unresolved. The CDR3 has 10 amino acids. CDR1 is SGHDN, CDR2 FVKESK, per germline. V was shortened by 10 bases and J by 8 bases, with 11 bases between the two germline ends.

The chain couples TRBV9 to TRBJ2-5; D remains ambiguous. The CDR3 sequence is 15 residues long. The germline V gene has CDR1 SGDLS and CDR2 YYNGEE. The V gene lost 0 bases and the J gene lost 11 bases, with 20 bases spanning the gap. CDR3 nucleotides: TGTGCCAGCAGCGTAGTAGGCACCACCACCGCGGAGCAGTACTTC. Protein: CASSVVGTTTAEQYF.

The chain carries TRBV5-5 and TRBJ2-5, with 9 bases fitting TRBD1. This CDR3 comprises 16 residues. The V gene end was trimmed by 6 bases and the J gene end by 4 bases; junction bases not matched to a gene: 13. Germline V CDR1 and CDR2: SGHKS, YYEKEE (reference sequence). In nucleotides, the CDR3 is TGTGCCAGCATGGTGGTGGGACAGGGTTTAGGAGAGACCCAGTACTTC. Translated: CASMVVGQGLGETQYF.

The CDR3 coding sequence is TGTGCCAGCAGCTACGATAACACCGGGGAGCTGTTTTTT. Translation: CASSYDNTGELFF. The rearrangement links TRBV7-9 to TRBJ2-2; D is unclear. The CDR3 loop spans 13 amino acids. Trimming pared 4 bases from V and 2 bases from J, leaving 5 bases between. CDR1 SEHNR and CDR2 FQNEAQ come from the germline V gene (reference sequence).

Here the CDR3 DNA reads TGTGCCAGCTCAGGGGGAGGAACAGATACGCAGTATTTT. Translating it yields CASSGGGTDTQYF. This chain joins TRBV11-3 and TRBJ2-3; TRBD1 might be the D (7 bases). The V gene's germline CDR1 is SGHNT and CDR2 YENEEA. This CDR3 region has 13 residues. The V gene lost 8 bases and the J gene lost 3 bases, with 12 bases spanning the gap.

The chain combines TRBV9 with TRBJ2-1, with 7 nucleotides matching TRBD2. Germline V lookup: CDR1 SGDLS, CDR2 YYNGEE. The trim removed 4 bases at V and 6 bases at J, leaving 7 bases unmatched. The CDR3 is made up of 14 amino acids. Here the CDR3 reads CASSPTGGGNEQFF. CDR3 nucleotide sequence: TGTGCCAGCAGCCCGACCGGCGGGGGCAATGAGCAGTTCTTC.

The rearrangement joins TRBV5-6 to TRBJ1-6; the match to TRBD1 covers 9 bases. This CDR3 comprises 16 residues. Per the germline V gene, CDR1 is SGHDT and CDR2 is YYEEEE. Trimming took 4 bases from V and 9 from J; bases not matched to a gene: 11. The CDR3 coding sequence is TGTGCCAGCAGCCGTCCCGGGACAGGGAACGTTTCACCCCTCCACTTT. Translation gives CASSRPGTGNVSPLHF.

This rearrangement joins TRBV29-1 to TRBJ2-1; weak D call: TRBD2 (6 bases). Germline V lookup: CDR1 SQVTM, CDR2 ANQGSEA. The CDR3 extends over 12 amino acids. Deletions cut 5 bases from V and 4 bases from J, with 9 bases between. The CDR3 DNA reads as TGCAGCGTTTCTAGCGATTACAATGAGCAGTTCTTC. Protein product: CSVSSDYNEQFF.

This chain links TRBV19 with TRBJ2-7; 12 bases line up with TRBD2. V lost 3 bases and J lost 7; bases outside the gene matches: 4. Germline-derived CDR1 and CDR2 are LNHDA and SQIVND (reference sequence). The CDR3 runs to 14 residues. The CDR3 sequence is CASSMTSGSREQYF. The CDR3 nucleotides are TGTGCCAGTAGTATGACTAGCGGGAGTCGGGAGCAGTACTTC.

The V call is TRBV4-1, the J call TRBJ2-5; 14 bases agree with TRBD2. Germline CDR1 and CDR2: MGHRA and YSYEKL. The CDR3 sequence is 18 residues long. Trimming at V came to 0 bases and at J to 5 bases, leaving 8 bases not matched to a gene. The DNA of the CDR3 is TGCGCCAGCAGCCAAGAGGGGACTAGCGGGAGTGGCGGCGAGACCCAGTACTTC. Translated, it gives CASSQEGTSGSGGETQYF.

The V and J genes are TRBV7-2 and TRBJ2-7; 9 nucleotides match TRBD2. Germline assignment: CDR1 SGHTA and CDR2 FQGNSA. V dropped 1 base and J dropped 7; count of bases not matched to a gene: 8. The CDR3 runs to 15 residues. DNA for the CDR3: TGTGCCAGCAGCTTAGGTAGCGGGAGATGGGTTGAGCAGTACTTC. Translated, it gives CASSLGSGRWVEQYF.